This T cell receptor (beta chain) was identified in a study of CD8 T cells in ankylosing spondylitis. This clonotype was seen ten or more times. No antigen is known for it. Regarding the study as a whole: In reactive arthritis synovial fluid and blood, some motif variants had been reported before.

V was pared by 5 bases and J by 5 bases, with 14 bases of the junction left unmatched. CDR1 is LNHDA, CDR2 SQIVND, per germline (reference sequence). This CDR3 region has 16 residues. Preparation of TCR beta libraries was done by quantitative 5'-RACE with molecular barcodes. TCRdb fed the 5' RACE reads into MiXCR, producing one record per CDR3 protein. The sample has 200,000 to 300,000 distinct CDR3 sequences, roughly 8.6% seen once. This TCR was recovered from a male donor with ankylosing spondylitis or in good health (not recorded which). This chain uses TRBV19 with TRBJ1-2, with TRBD1 identical over 7 bases. Sequences were obtained from blood, either unsorted or a sorted T cell fraction (not recorded which). The CDR3 spells CASSPQDRPEGYGYTF. The CDR3 DNA follows: TGTGCCAGTAGTCCGCAGGACAGGCCAGAGGGATATGGCTACACCTTC.